The 10 T cell receptor beta chains listed next were all sequenced from one sample in a study of T cell changes during pregnancy in multiple sclerosis. Measured with immunoSEQ multiplex PCR; TCRdb has only the in-frame clones, and not every one. The sample gives some 120,000 clones, 85% to 95% of which show up once; approximately 5.8% is in the top ten. The sequencing here drew on peripheral blood, taken before pregnancy. The receptor set was obtained from a female donor with multiple sclerosis, enrolled in a pregnancy study.

V gene TRBV7-9 combines with J gene TRBJ1-1, with D perhaps matching TRBD1 (5 bases). Deletions cut 4 bases from V and 4 bases from J, with 10 bases between. The V gene's germline CDR1 is SEHNR and CDR2 FQNEAQ (reference sequence). The CDR3 totals 13 residues. The CDR3 region is CASSSEGTTEAFF. The CDR3 bases are TGTGCCAGCAGCTCGGAGGGGACCACTGAAGCTTTCTTT.

This chain joins TRBV28 and TRBJ2-1; D might be TRBD2 (6 bases). The germline CDR1 and CDR2 sequences are MDHEN and SYDVKM. The CDR3 contains 14 residues. The germline V and J ends were trimmed by 3 bases and 3 bases, with 9 bases remaining between them. Here the CDR3 reads CASSFRAGYNEQFF. CDR3 in DNA: TGTGCCAGCAGTTTCCGAGCGGGCTACAATGAGCAGTTCTTC.

Details on this clone: Other DNA variants within this sample encode the same CDR3. This chain links TRBV19 with TRBJ2-3, with TRBD2 matching over 11 bases. The length of the CDR3 is 15 residues. Trimming at V came to 5 bases and at J to 3 bases, leaving 4 bases not matched to a gene. In germline, CDR1 is LNHDA, CDR2 SQIVND (reference sequence). The DNA of the CDR3 is TGTGCCAGTAGTCCCAGGACTAGCGGGACAGATACGCAGTATTTT. This translates into CASSPRTSGTDTQYF. The variable domain in full, with the rest retrieved from reference TRBV19 and TRBJ2-3, is DGGITQSPKYLFRKEGQNVTLSCEQNLNHDAMYWYRQDPGQGLRLIYYSQIVNDFQKGDIAEGYSVSREKKESFPLTVTSAQKNPTAFYLCASSPRTSGTDTQYFGPGTRLTVL.

This chain joins TRBV5-6 and TRBJ2-5; 11 nucleotides agree with TRBD1. The germline V gene encodes CDR1 SGHDT and CDR2 YYEEEE. Trimming at V came to 4 bases and at J to 5 bases, leaving 7 bases not matched to a gene. The CDR3 sequence is 15 residues long. Written as DNA, the CDR3 is TGTGCCAGCAGCCGCCGGACAGGGGGCGTTGAGACCCAGTACTTC. The encoded protein is CASSRRTGGVETQYF.

This clone came up once. This chain joins TRBV2 and TRBJ2-7; a possible D gene is TRBD2 (6 bases). CDR3 length equals 13 residues. CDR1 is SNHLY, CDR2 FYNNEI, per germline. V lost 6 bases and J 3 bases, leaving 12 bases between the germline ends. The CDR3 DNA is TGTGCCAGCAGCCCCCGGGACTTCTACGAGCAGTACTTC. It encodes CASSPRDFYEQYF.

The CDR3 sequence is CASSLDPGTGVYEQYF. The CDR3 nucleotides read TGTGCCAGCAGCTTAGACCCCGGGACAGGGGTGTACGAGCAGTACTTC. V and J are TRBV7-9 and TRBJ2-7; 10 nucleotides agree with TRBD1. The ends lost 1 base at V and 4 bases at J; junction bases unmatched: 7. The length of the CDR3 is 16 residues. Germline-derived CDR1 and CDR2 are SEHNR and FQNEAQ (reference sequence).

This clone occurred once. The genes are TRBV7-6 and TRBJ2-1; 10 bases are a match to TRBD2. The J segment lost 4 bases and the V segment lost 5 bases, leaving 5 bases of the junction unmatched. Germline CDR1 and CDR2: SGHVS and FNYEAQ. This CDR3 is built from 15 residues. CDR3 residues: CASSPIAGGYNEQFF. CDR3 DNA sequence: TGTGCCAGCAGCCCAATAGCGGGGGGTTACAATGAGCAGTTCTTC.

The chain carries TRBV5-1 and TRBJ1-4, with 9 bases matching TRBD1. This CDR3 contains 16 residues. With V trimmed by 3 bases and J by 7 bases, 10 bases remained unmatched. CDR1 and CDR2 from the germline V gene are SGHRS and YFSETQ. The CDR3 spells CASSYITGGASEKLFF. CDR3 bases: TGCGCCAGCAGCTATATAACAGGGGGCGCGAGTGAAAAACTGTTTTTT.

The chain has TRBV6-5 and TRBJ2-4; the D gene is possibly TRBD2 (5 bases). With 6 bases removed from V and 0 bases from J, the gap between germline ends came to 12 bases. CDR1 is MNHEY and CDR2 is SVGAGI in the germline V gene. The CDR3 runs to 15 residues. The CDR3 nucleotides are TGTGCCAGCAGCAACGGGGTCCTAGCCAAAAACATTCAGTACTTC. This codes for CASSNGVLAKNIQYF.

The gene calls are TRBV7-9 and TRBJ2-1; 7 bases are a match to TRBD2. Trimming at V came to 2 bases and at J to 3 bases, leaving 1 base not matched to a gene. The CDR3 is 14 residues long. Germline-derived CDR1 and CDR2 are SEHNR and FQNEAQ (reference sequence). CDR3 nucleotides: TGTGCCAGCAGCTTATCTAGCGGCTACAATGAGCAGTTCTTC. This gives the protein CASSLSSGYNEQFF.